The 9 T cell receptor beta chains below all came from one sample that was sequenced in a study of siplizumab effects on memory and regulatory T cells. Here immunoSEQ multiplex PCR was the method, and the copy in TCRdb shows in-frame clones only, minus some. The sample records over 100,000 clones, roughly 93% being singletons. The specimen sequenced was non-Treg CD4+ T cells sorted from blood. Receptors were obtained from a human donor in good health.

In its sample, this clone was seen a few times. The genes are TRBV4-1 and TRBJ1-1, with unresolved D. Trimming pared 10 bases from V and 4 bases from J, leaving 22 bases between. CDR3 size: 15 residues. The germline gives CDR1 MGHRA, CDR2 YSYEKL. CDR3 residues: CATSTVGVGSTEAFF. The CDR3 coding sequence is TGCGCCACGTCGACTGTTGGGGTCGGCAGCACTGAAGCTTTCTTT.

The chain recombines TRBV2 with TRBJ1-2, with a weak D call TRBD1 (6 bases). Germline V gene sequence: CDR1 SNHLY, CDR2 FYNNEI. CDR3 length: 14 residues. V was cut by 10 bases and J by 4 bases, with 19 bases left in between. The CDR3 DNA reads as TGTGCCACTATGAGGGGGGGCGCAGGCTATGGCTACACCTTC. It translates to CATMRGGAGYGYTF.

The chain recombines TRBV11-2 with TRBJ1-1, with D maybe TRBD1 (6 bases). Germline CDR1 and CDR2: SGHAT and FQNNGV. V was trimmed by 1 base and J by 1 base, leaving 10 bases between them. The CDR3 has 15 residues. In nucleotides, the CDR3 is TGTGCCAGCAGCTTAGGGGGGGCGGAGAACACTGAAGCTTTCTTT. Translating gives CASSLGGAENTEAFF.

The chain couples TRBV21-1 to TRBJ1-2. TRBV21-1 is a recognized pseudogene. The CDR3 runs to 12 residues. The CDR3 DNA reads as TGTGCCAGCAGATCCACGCCGGGTGGCTACACCTTC. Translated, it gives CASRSTPGGYTF.

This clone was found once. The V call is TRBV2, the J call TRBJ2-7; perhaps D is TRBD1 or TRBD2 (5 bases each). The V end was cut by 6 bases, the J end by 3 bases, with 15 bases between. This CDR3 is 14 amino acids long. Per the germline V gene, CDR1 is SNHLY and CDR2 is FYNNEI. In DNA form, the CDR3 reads TGTGCCAGCAGCGACGGGGACGGGCTCTACGAGCAGTACTTC. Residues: CASSDGDGLYEQYF.

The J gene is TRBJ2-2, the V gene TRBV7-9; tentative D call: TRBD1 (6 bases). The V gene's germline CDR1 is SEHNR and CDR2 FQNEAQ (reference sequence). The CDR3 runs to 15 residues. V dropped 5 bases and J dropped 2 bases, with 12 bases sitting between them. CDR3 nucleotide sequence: TGTGCCAGCAGCCGCGAACAGGGTAACACCGGGGAGCTGTTTTTT. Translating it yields CASSREQGNTGELFF. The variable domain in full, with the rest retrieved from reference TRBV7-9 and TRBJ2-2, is DTGVSQNPRHKITKRGQNVTFRCDPISEHNRLYWYRQTLGQGPEFLTYFQNEAQLEKSRLLSDRFSAERPKGSFSTLEIQRTEQGDSAMYLCASSREQGNTGELFFGEGSRLTVL.

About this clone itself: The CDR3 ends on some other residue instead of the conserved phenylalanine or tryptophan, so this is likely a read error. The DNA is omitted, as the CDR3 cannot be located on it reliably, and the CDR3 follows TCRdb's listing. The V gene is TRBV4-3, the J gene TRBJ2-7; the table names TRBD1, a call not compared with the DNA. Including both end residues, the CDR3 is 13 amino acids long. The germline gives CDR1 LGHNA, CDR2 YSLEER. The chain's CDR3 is CASSQERDRGKKA.

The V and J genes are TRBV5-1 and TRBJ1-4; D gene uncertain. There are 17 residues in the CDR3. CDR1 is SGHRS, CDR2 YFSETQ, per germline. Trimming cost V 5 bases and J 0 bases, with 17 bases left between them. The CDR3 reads CASSQTFGSPTNEKLFF. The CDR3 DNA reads TGCGCCAGCAGTCAAACTTTTGGTTCGCCAACTAATGAAAAACTGTTTTTT.

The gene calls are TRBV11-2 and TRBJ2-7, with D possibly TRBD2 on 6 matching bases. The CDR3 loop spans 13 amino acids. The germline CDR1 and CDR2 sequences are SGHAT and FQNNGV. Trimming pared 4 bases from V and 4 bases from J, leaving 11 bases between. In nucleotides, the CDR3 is TGTGCCAGCAGCTCCCGAGGAGGGTACGAGCAGTACTTC. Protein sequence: CASSSRGGYEQYF. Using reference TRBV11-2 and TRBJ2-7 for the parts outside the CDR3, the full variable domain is EAGVAQSPRYKIIEKRQSVAFWCNPISGHATLYWYQQILGQGPKLLIQFQNNGVVDDSQLPKDRFSAERLKGVDSTLKIQPAKLEDSAVYLCASSSRGGYEQYFGPGTRLTVT.